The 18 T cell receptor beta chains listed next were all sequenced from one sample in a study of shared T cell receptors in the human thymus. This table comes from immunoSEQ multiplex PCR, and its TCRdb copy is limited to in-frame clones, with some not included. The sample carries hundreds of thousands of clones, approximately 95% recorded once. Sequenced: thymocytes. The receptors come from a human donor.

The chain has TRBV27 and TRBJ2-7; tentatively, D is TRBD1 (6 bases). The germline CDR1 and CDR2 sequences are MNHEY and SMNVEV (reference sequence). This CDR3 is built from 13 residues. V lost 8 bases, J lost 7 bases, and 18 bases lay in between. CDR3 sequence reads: CASSADGTREQYF. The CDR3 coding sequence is TGTGCCAGCTCCGCGGACGGGACAAGAGAGCAGTACTTC.

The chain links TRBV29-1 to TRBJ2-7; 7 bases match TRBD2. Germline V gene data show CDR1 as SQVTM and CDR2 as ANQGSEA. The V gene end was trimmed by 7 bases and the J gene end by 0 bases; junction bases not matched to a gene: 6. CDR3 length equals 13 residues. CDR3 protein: CSASGKGSYEQYF. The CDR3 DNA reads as TGCAGCGCCAGCGGGAAGGGCTCCTACGAGCAGTACTTC.

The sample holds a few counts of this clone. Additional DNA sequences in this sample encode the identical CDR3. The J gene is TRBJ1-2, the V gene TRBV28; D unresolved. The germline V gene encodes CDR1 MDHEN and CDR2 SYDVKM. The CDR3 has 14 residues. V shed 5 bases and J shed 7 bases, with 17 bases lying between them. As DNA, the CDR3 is TGTGCCAGCAGTCTAGGGCATGGGAATGGTGGCTACACCTTC. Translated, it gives CASSLGHGNGGYTF.

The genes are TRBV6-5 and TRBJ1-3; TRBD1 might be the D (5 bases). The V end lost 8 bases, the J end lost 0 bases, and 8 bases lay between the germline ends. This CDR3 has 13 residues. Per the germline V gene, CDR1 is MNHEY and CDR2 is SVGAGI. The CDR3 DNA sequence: TGTGCCAGCGGCCAGGGCTCTGGAAACACCATATATTTT. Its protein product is CASGQGSGNTIYF.

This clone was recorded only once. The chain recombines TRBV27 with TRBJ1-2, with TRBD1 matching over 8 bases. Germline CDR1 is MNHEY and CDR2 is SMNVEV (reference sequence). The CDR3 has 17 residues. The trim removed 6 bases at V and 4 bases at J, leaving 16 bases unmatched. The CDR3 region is CASSPGHGQGQTYGYTF. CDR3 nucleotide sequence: TGTGCCAGCAGCCCGGGTCACGGACAGGGCCAAACCTATGGCTACACCTTC.

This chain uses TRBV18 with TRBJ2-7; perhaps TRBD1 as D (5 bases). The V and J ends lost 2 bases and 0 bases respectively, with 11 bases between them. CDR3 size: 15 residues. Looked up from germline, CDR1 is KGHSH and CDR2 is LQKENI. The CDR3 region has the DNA TGTGCCAGCTCACCATGGACACTGAGCTCCTACGAGCAGTACTTC. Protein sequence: CASSPWTLSSYEQYF. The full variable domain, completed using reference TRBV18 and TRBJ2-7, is NAGVMQNPRHLVRRRGQEARLRCSPMKGHSHVYWYRQLPEEGLKFMVYLQKENIIDESGMPKERFSAEFPKEGPSILRIQQVVRGDSAAYFCASSPWTLSSYEQYFGPGTRLTVT.

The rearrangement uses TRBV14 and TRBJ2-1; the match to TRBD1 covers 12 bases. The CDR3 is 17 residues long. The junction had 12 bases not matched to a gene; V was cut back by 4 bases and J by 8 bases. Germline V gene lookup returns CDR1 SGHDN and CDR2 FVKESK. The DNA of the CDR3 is TGTGCCAGCAGCCGACCCCGGGGACAGGGGGCGGTGGATGAGCAGTTCTTC. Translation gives CASSRPRGQGAVDEQFF.

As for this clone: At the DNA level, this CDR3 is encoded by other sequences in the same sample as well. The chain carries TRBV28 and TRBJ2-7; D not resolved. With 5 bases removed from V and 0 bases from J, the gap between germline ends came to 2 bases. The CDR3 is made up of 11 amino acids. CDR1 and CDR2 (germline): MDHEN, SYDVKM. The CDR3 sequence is CASSISYEQYF. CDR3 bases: TGTGCCAGCAGTATCTCCTACGAGCAGTACTTC.

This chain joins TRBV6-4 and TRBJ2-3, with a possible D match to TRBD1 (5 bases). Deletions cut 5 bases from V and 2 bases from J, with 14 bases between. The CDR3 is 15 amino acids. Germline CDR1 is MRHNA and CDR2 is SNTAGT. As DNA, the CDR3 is TGTGCCAGCAGTCCGACAGTCTGGGACACAGATACGCAGTATTTT. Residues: CASSPTVWDTDTQYF.

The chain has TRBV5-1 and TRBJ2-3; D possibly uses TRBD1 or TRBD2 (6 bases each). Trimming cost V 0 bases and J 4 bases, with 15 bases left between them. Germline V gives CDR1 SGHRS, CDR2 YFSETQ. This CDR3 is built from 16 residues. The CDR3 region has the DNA TGCGCCAGCAGCTTGGTCCCACTAGCAGGGGCAGATACGCAGTATTTT. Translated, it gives CASSLVPLAGADTQYF.

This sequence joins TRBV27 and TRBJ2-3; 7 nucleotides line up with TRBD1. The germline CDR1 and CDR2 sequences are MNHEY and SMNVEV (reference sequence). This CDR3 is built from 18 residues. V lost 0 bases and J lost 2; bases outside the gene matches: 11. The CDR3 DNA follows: TGTGCCAGCAGTTTATCACTATGGGGACAGAAAAACACAGATACGCAGTATTTT. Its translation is CASSLSLWGQKNTDTQYF.

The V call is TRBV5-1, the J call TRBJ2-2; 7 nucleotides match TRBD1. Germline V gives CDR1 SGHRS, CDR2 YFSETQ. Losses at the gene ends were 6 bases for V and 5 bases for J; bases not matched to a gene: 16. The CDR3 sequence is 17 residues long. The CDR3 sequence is CASTPLSGTATTGELFF. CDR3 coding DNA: TGCGCCAGCACCCCTCTTTCGGGGACAGCAACAACCGGGGAGCTGTTTTTT.

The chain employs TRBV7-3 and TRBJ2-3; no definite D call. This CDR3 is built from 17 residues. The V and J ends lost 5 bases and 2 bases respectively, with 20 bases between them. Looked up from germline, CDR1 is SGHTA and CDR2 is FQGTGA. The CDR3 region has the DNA TGTGCCAGCAGCCCAGGTCCGGACGACCTCAACACAGATACGCAGTATTTT. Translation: CASSPGPDDLNTDTQYF.

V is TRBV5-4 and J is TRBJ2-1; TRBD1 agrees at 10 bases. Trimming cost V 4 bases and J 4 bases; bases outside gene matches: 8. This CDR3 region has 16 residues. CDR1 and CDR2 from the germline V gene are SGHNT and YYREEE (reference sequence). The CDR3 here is CASSADRGRKYNEQFF. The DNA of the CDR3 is TGTGCCAGCAGCGCAGACAGGGGGCGGAAATACAATGAGCAGTTCTTC.

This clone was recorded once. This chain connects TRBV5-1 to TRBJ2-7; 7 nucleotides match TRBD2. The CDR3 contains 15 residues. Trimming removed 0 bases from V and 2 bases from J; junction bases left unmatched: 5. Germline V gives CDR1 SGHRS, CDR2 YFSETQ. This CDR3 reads CASSLAPGLPYEQYF. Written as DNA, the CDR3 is TGCGCCAGCAGCTTGGCGCCGGGACTACCCTACGAGCAGTACTTC.

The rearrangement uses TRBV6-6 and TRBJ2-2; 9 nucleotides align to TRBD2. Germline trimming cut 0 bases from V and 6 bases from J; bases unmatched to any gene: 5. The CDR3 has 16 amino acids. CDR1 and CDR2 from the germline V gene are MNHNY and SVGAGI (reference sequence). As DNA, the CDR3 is TGTGCCAGCAGTTACTCTGGCGGGAGGGATTCCGGGGAGCTGTTTTTT. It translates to CASSYSGGRDSGELFF.

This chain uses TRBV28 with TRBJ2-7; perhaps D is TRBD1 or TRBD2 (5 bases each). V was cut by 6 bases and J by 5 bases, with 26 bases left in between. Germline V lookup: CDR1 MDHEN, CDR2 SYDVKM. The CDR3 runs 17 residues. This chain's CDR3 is CASSPSRGGTVRDEQYF. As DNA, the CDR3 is TGTGCCAGCAGCCCGAGTCGAGGTGGGACGGTTAGGGACGAGCAGTACTTC.

The DNA for the CDR3 is TGTGCCAGCTCACCACCCAGCGGCTCCAATGAGCAGTTCTTC. Translated: CASSPPSGSNEQFF. This chain joins TRBV18 and TRBJ2-1; TRBD2 is a possible D gene (5 bases). The CDR3 totals 14 residues. Germline V gene lookup returns CDR1 KGHSH and CDR2 LQKENI. Trimming took off 0 bases at V and 6 bases at J, with 9 bases between the two ends.